This T cell receptor (beta chain) was observed in a study of identical twins. The CDR3 runs 13 residues. V lost 5 bases and J lost 4, with 12 bases in between. Germline CDR1 reads LNHNV; CDR2 reads YYDKDF (reference sequence). TCRdb independently ran MiXCR on the 5' RACE reads; one entry per CDR3 protein. The sample has over 600,000 distinct CDR3 sequences, about 20% seen once. These records were also assigned to another study, of T cells expressing NK-cell markers.

The TCR sequence derives from a woman aged 18-35 years in good health. Sample: PBMCs. V gene TRBV15 combines with J gene TRBJ2-7; TRBD2 is a possible D gene (6 bases). CDR3 nucleotides: TGTGCCACCAGCTGGGACTTCGTATACGAGCAGTACTTC. This codes for CATSWDFVYEQYF.